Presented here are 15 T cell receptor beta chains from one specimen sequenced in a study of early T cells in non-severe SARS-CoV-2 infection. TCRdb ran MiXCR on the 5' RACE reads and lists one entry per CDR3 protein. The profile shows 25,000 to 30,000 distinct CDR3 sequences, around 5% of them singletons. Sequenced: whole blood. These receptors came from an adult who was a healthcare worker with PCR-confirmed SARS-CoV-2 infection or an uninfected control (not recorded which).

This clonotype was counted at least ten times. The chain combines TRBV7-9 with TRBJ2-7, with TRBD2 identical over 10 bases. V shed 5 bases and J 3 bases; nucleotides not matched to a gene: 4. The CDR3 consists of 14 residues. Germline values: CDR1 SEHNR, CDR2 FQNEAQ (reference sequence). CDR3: CASSPLAGVYEQYF. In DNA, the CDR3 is TGTGCCAGCAGCCCGCTAGCGGGAGTCTACGAGCAGTACTTC.

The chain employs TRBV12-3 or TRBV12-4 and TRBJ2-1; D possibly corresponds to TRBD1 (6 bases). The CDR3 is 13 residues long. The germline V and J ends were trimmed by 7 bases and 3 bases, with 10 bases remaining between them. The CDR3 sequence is CASTPDSYNEQFF. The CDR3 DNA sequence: TGTGCCAGCACTCCGGACAGCTACAATGAGCAGTTCTTC.

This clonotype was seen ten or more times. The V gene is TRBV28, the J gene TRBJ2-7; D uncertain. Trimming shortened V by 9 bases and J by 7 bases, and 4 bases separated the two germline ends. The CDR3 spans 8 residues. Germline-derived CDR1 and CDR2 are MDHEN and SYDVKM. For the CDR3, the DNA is TGTGCCAGGGTGGAGCAGTACTTC. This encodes CARVEQYF.

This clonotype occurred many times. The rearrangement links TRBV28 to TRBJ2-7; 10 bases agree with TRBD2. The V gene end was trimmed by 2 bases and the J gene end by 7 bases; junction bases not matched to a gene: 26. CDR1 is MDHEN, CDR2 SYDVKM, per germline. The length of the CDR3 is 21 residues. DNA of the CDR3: TGTGCCAGCAGTTTACCCCTCTCGAGGGTAGGCCTAGCGGGAGTAATACTTGAGCAGTACTTC. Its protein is CASSLPLSRVGLAGVILEQYF.

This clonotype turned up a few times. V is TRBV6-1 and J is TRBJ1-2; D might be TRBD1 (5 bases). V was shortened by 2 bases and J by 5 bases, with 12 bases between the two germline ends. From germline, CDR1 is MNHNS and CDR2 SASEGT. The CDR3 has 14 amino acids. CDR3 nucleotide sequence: TGTGCCAGCAGTGAAACCACCTCAGGGTATGGCTACACCTTC. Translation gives CASSETTSGYGYTF.

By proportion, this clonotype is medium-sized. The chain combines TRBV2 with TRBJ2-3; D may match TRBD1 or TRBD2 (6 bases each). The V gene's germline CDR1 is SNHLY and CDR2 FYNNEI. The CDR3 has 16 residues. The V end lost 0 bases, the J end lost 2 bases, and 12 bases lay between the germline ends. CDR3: CASSEAWGADTDTQYF. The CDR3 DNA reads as TGTGCCAGCAGTGAAGCGTGGGGGGCGGACACAGATACGCAGTATTTT.

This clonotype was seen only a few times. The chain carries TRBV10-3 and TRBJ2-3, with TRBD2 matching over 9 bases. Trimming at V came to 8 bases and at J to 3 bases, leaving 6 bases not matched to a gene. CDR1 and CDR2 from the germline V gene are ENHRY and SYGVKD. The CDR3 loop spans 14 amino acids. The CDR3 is CAIGAGGRTDTQYF. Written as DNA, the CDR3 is TGTGCCATCGGGGCGGGAGGGCGGACAGATACGCAGTATTTT.

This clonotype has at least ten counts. DNA for the CDR3: TGTGCCAGCAGCTTTTCAGTCTACAATGAGCAGTTCTTC. This translates into CASSFSVYNEQFF. The rearrangement joins TRBV5-4 to TRBJ2-1; D is uncertain. The CDR3 runs to 13 residues. Trimming shortened V by 2 bases and J by 3 bases, and 6 bases separated the two germline ends. The germline gives CDR1 SGHNT, CDR2 YYREEE (reference sequence).

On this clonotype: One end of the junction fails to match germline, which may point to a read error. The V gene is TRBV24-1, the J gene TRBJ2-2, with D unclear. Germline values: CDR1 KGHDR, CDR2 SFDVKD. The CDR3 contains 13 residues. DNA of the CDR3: TGTGCCACCCGAGATGTGGGCACCAGGGAGCTGTTTTTT. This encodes CATRDVGTRELFF.

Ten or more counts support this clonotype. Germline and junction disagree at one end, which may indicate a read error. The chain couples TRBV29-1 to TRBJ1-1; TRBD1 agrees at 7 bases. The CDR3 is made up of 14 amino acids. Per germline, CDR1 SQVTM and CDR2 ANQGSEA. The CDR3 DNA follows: TGCAGCGTTGTACAGGGGTGGATGAACACTGAAGCTTTTTTT. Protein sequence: CSVVQGWMNTEAFF. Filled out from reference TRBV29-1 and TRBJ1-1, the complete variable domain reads SAVISQKPSRDICQRGTSLTIQCQVDSQVTMMFWYRQQPGQSLTLIATANQGSEATYESGFVIDKFPISRPNLTFSTLTVSNMSPEDSSIYLCSVVQGWMNTEAFFGQGTRLTVV.

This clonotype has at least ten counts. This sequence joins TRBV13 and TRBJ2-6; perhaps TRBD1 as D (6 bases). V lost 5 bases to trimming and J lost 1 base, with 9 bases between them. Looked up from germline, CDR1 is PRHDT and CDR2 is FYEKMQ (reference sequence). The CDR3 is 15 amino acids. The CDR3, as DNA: TGTGCCAGCAGCCAAGGGGGTTCTGGGGCCAACGTCCTGACTTTC. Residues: CASSQGGSGANVLTF.

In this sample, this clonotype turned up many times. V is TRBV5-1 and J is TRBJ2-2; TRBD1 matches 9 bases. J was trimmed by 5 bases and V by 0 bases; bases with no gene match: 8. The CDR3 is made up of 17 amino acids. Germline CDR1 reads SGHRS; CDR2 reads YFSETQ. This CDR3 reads CASSLAPTDRGTGELFF. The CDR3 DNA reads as TGCGCCAGCAGCTTGGCCCCTACGGACAGGGGTACCGGGGAGCTGTTTTTT.

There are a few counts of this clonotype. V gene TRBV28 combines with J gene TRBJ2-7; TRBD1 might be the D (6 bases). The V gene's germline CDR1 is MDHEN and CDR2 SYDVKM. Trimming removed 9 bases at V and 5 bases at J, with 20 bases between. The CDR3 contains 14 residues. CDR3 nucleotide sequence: TGTGCCAGTCGGGTCACAGGGAGTGTAAACGAGCAGTACTTC. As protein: CASRVTGSVNEQYF.

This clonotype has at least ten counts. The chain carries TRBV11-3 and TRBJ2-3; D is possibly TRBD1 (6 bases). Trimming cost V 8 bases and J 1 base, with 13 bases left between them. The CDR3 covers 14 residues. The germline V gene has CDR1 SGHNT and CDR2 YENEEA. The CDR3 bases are TGTGCCAGCTCCCGACAGGACCGCACAGATACGCAGTATTTT. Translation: CASSRQDRTDTQYF. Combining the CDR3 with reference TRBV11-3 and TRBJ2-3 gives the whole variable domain EAGVVQSPRYKIIEKKQPVAFWCNPISGHNTLYWYLQNLGQGPELLIRYENEEAVDDSQLPKDRFSAERLKGVDSTLKIQPAELGDSAVYLCASSRQDRTDTQYFGPGTRLTVL.

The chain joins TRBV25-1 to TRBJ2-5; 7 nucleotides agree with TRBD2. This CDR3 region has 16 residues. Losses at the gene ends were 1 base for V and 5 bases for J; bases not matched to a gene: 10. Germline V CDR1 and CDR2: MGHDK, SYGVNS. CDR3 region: CASSESFGGRSETQYF. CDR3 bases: TGTGCCAGCAGTGAATCCTTCGGCGGGAGATCGGAGACCCAGTACTTC.